This T cell receptor beta chain was recorded in a study of vaccination and CD4 T cells after COVID-19. As for the study in general: Following dose two, a median around 65 days (range 14 to 241) passed before post-vaccine samples were taken.

Treatment: roughly 11-day PBMC culture with coronavirus spike peptide pools or control peptides (ViraFEST assay). For this clonotype: Antigen specificity is unknown.

With the Oncomine TCR Beta short-read assay, DNA from cultured CD4+ T cells was sequenced. TCRdb re-analysed the PCR reads in MiXCR, keeping a single row per CDR3 protein. The sample includes approximately 22,000 distinct CDR3 sequences, 50% to 70% of them seen just once. With V trimmed by 6 bases and J by 5 bases, 9 bases remained unmatched. CDR1 SNHLY and CDR2 FYNNEI come from the germline V gene. The CDR3 covers 14 residues. The origin of this receptor is a human donor who received a COVID-19 vaccine. The V call is TRBV2, the J call TRBJ2-5, with TRBD2 matching 7 bases. This material consisted of CD4+ T cells from blood, cultured in vitro, taken after SARS-CoV-2 vaccination. In DNA, the CDR3 is TGTGCCAGCAGGGAGAATTGGGGGGGGGAGACCCAGTACTTC. Amino acids: CASRENWGGETQYF.